This is a list of T cell receptor beta chains from one sample in a study of early T cells in non-severe SARS-CoV-2 infection. One entry per CDR3 protein, called by TCRdb with MiXCR from the 5' RACE reads. The sample shows some 81,000 distinct CDR3 sequences, less than 20% of them seen only once. The sample taken for sequencing was whole blood. The origin of the receptors is an adult who was a healthcare worker with PCR-confirmed SARS-CoV-2 infection or an uninfected control (not recorded which). The CDR3 runs from the conserved cysteine through the conserved F or W. The D gene is left open where the match is weak. Only some rows state a clone size, as once, few, many or a class for expanded clones.

CDR3aa	CDR3nt	j_gene	abundance	d_gene	v_gene
CASSISTGPETQYF	TGTGCCAGCAGCATCTCGACAGGGCCAGAGACCCAGTACTTC	TRBJ2-5	-	TRBD1	TRBV11-2
CAWSPGQPNTEAFF	TGTGCCTGGAGTCCAGGACAGCCCAACACTGAAGCTTTCTTT	TRBJ1-1	-	-	TRBV30
CASSSIQENTEAFF	TGTGCCAGCAGCTCCATACAGGAGAACACTGAAGCTTTCTTT	TRBJ1-1	-	-	TRBV7-6
CASSLDPEPYEQYF	TGTGCCAGCAGCTTAGACCCGGAGCCCTACGAGCAGTACTTC	TRBJ2-7	-	-	TRBV7-2
CASSLRPFYEQYF	TGTGCCAGCAGCTTACGGCCCTTCTACGAGCAGTACTTC	TRBJ2-7	few	-	TRBV28
CASSPLGAGTNTEAFF	TGTGCCAGCAGCCCTCTGGGGGCAGGCACCAACACTGAAGCTTTCTTT	TRBJ1-1	once	-	TRBV3-1
CASSFGPLTEAFF	TGTGCCAGCAGCTTCGGACCACTCACTGAAGCTTTCTTT	TRBJ1-1	-	-	TRBV11-3
CATSDIVGGDYNEQFF	TGTGCCACCAGTGATATCGTCGGGGGGGACTACAATGAGCAGTTCTTC	TRBJ2-1	few	TRBD2	TRBV24-1
CARRGDKGADTQYF	TGTGCCAGGCGGGGGGATAAAGGGGCAGATACGCAGTATTTT	TRBJ2-3	few	TRBD2	TRBV3-1
CASSLAGGWYNEQFF	TGTGCCAGCAGCTTAGCGGGGGGGTGGTACAATGAGCAGTTCTTC	TRBJ2-1	-	TRBD2	TRBV11-2
CASSPLRTSGRTDTQYF	TGTGCCAGTAGCCCCCTGAGGACTAGCGGGAGAACAGATACGCAGTATTTT	TRBJ2-3	few	TRBD2	TRBV19
CASSSLGPDNSPLHF	TGTGCCAGCAGTTCCCTCGGACCTGATAATTCACCCCTCCACTTT	TRBJ1-6	many	-	TRBV28
CASSAAPGRGSYNEQFF	TGTGCCAGCAGCGCTGCCCCTGGGAGAGGCTCCTACAATGAGCAGTTCTTC	TRBJ2-1	few	-	TRBV9
CASSLLQGSYEQYF	TGTGCCAGCAGCTTACTCCAGGGGTCCTACGAGCAGTACTTC	TRBJ2-7	-	-	TRBV5-6
CASSLFGGTYEQYF	TGTGCCAGCAGTTTATTCGGGGGTACCTACGAGCAGTACTTC	TRBJ2-7	-	-	TRBV12-3/TRBV12-4
CASLGGLGLTHNEQFF	TGTGCCAGCCTAGGGGGGTTAGGACTAACCCACAATGAGCAGTTCTTC	TRBJ2-1	-	-	TRBV6-6
CASQGAAEAFF	TGTGCCAGCCAGGGGGCTGCTGAAGCTTTCTTT	TRBJ1-1	few	TRBD1	TRBV12-3/TRBV12-4
CASRREAGLNIQYF	TGTGCCAGCCGGAGGGAAGCGGGGTTAAACATTCAGTACTTC	TRBJ2-4	many	TRBD2	TRBV6-1
CSVVPLGDTQYF	TGCAGCGTTGTCCCACTCGGAGATACGCAGTATTTT	TRBJ2-3	once	-	TRBV29-1
CASSHGQPNTEAFF	TGTGCCAGCAGCCACGGACAGCCGAACACTGAAGCTTTCTTT	TRBJ1-1	few	-	TRBV3-1
CSALGQGGGYTF	TGCAGCGCCCTGGGACAGGGTGGCGGCTACACCTTC	TRBJ1-2	-	TRBD1	TRBV29-1
CASSGPTRGQDTQYF	TGTGCCAGCAGTGGACCGACTAGGGGCCAGGATACGCAGTATTTT	TRBJ2-3	-	-	TRBV6-5
CASSETGPNQPQHF	TGTGCCAGCAGTGAAACCGGACCCAATCAGCCCCAGCATTTT	TRBJ1-5	-	-	TRBV2
CASTSNLGRLRNSPLHF	TGTGCCAGCACCTCTAACTTGGGCCGGCTGAGGAATTCACCCCTCCACTTT	TRBJ1-6	few	-	TRBV13
CASSPQTSGAQETQYF	TGTGCCAGCAGCCCGCAGACTAGCGGGGCACAAGAGACCCAGTACTTC	TRBJ2-5	few	TRBD2	TRBV4-2
CSVAPDSGGETQYF	TGCAGCGTTGCGCCCGACTCCGGAGGAGAGACCCAGTACTTC	TRBJ2-5	-	-	TRBV29-1
CATSSSGTGQTGELFF	TGTGCCACCAGCAGCTCCGGGACAGGGCAAACCGGGGAGCTGTTTTTT	TRBJ2-2	-	TRBD1	TRBV15
CASSLSGAGGQYF	TGTGCCAGCAGTTTGTCCGGGGCCGGGGGGCAGTACTTC	TRBJ2-7	many	-	TRBV28
CASSPYGQGETKLFF	TGTGCCAGCAGCCCTTATGGACAGGGAGAAACTAAACTGTTTTTT	TRBJ1-4	-	TRBD1	TRBV12-3/TRBV12-4
CAISDSRGLGQPQHF	TGTGCCATCAGTGATTCGAGGGGGCTAGGGCAGCCCCAGCATTTT	TRBJ1-5	-	TRBD1	TRBV10-3
CASSHLGQGGEKLFF	TGTGCCAGCAGCCATCTCGGACAGGGTGGTGAAAAACTGTTTTTT	TRBJ1-4	few	TRBD1	TRBV14
CAWSALGDTQYF	TGTGCCTGGAGTGCTCTCGGGGATACGCAGTATTTT	TRBJ2-3	medium-sized	-	TRBV30
CSARDSTGISYNEQFF	TGCAGTGCTAGAGATTCTACAGGGATCTCCTACAATGAGCAGTTCTTC	TRBJ2-1	-	-	TRBV20-1
CASSLPRGQIADTQYF	TGTGCCAGCAGTTTACCCAGGGGGCAAATCGCCGATACGCAGTATTTT	TRBJ2-3	few	TRBD1	TRBV12-3/TRBV12-4
CASGGQIGGGEQYF	TGTGCCAGCGGAGGGCAGATTGGTGGGGGCGAGCAGTACTTC	TRBJ2-7	many	-	TRBV11-2
CASGTLLGNEQFF	TGTGCCTCCGGGACCCTGCTAGGCAATGAGCAGTTCTTC	TRBJ2-1	-	-	TRBV12-3/TRBV12-4
CASSAEVTREKLFF	TGTGCCAGCAGCGCGGAAGTAACCCGTGAAAAACTGTTTTTT	TRBJ1-4	-	-	TRBV9
CATSDRGGWQPQHF	TGTGCCACCAGTGATCGTGGAGGGTGGCAGCCCCAGCATTTT	TRBJ1-5	-	-	TRBV24-1
CASSQPRGVAYGYTF	TGCGCCAGCAGCCAACCAAGGGGAGTTGCTTATGGCTACACCTTC	TRBJ1-2	few	-	TRBV4-1
CASSPETVSGNTIYF	TGTGCCAGCAGCCCCGAGACAGTATCTGGAAACACCATATATTTT	TRBJ1-3	-	-	TRBV7-2
CATDRGTGELFF	TGTGCCACTGACAGGGGAACCGGGGAGCTGTTTTTT	TRBJ2-2	-	TRBD1	TRBV3-1
CASSGGGKPYEQYF	TGCGCCAGCAGCGGTGGGGGAAAACCCTACGAGCAGTACTTC	TRBJ2-7	-	-	TRBV5-1
CASSQEGASSGGGYTF	TGCGCCAGCAGCCAAGAGGGTGCGTCTTCTGGCGGTGGCTACACCTTC	TRBJ1-2	-	-	TRBV4-1
CSVDSGARYEQYF	TGCAGCGTTGATTCGGGAGCCCGCTACGAGCAGTACTTC	TRBJ2-7	-	-	TRBV29-1
CASSSGTSGFTSYNEQFF	TGTGCCAGCAGCTCGGGGACTAGCGGGTTCACCTCCTACAATGAGCAGTTCTTC	TRBJ2-1	few	TRBD2	TRBV11-2
CSVYSGTGSGNTIYF	TGCAGCGTATACTCCGGGACAGGCTCTGGAAACACCATATATTTT	TRBJ1-3	-	TRBD1	TRBV29-1
CASSQVGTSYGYTF	TGTGCCAGCAGCCAAGTGGGCACCTCCTATGGCTACACCTTC	TRBJ1-2	-	-	TRBV14
CAAQTAGLRGYTF	TGTGCCGCCCAAACTGCAGGGCTTCGGGGCTACACCTTC	TRBJ1-2	-	-	TRBV30
CATSSPRLGYGYTF	TGTGCCACCAGTTCGCCCCGGCTGGGATATGGCTACACCTTC	TRBJ1-2	few	-	TRBV24-1
CASSQVDSGGEFF	TGTGCCAGCAGCCAAGTAGATAGCGGGGGTGAGTTCTTC	TRBJ2-1	many	TRBD2	TRBV3-1
CASSVGTYNEQFF	TGTGCCAGCAGCGTAGGAACCTACAATGAGCAGTTCTTC	TRBJ2-1	few	-	TRBV9
CASSPTGGGLTGELFF	TGTGCCAGCAGCCCGACTGGCGGGGGCCTCACCGGGGAGCTGTTTTTT	TRBJ2-2	once	-	TRBV3-1
CAISVDDLEGELFF	TGTGCCATCAGTGTGGATGACTTGGAGGGGGAGCTGTTTTTT	TRBJ2-2	few	-	TRBV10-3
CSVEKGQQLAAFF	TGCAGCGTCGAGAAGGGACAGCAACTCGCAGCTTTCTTT	TRBJ1-1	few	TRBD1	TRBV29-1
CASSLRTSGDHWEETQYF	TGTGCCAGCAGCTTGCGGACTAGCGGGGACCATTGGGAGGAGACCCAGTACTTC	TRBJ2-5	-	TRBD2	TRBV5-4
CASNRATNQPQHF	TGTGCCAGCAATCGGGCTACCAATCAGCCCCAGCATTTT	TRBJ1-5	-	-	TRBV28